This TCR beta chain originates from a study of T cell changes during pregnancy in multiple sclerosis (dated by TCRdb to the late 2010s). For the wider study: Changes in the T cell repertoire over the course of pregnancy were examined in this study in women with multiple sclerosis.

The CDR3 sequence holds 12 residues, the cysteine and phenylalanine included. Only the CDR3 part of the read is kept: 36 bases, read in frame from the first base. V sheds 4 bases and J sheds 8 bases, leaving 9 bases between their ends. The germline V gene gives CDR1 as KGHSH and CDR2 as LQKENI. Libraries were prepared through the immunoSEQ multiplex PCR assay. This is the immuneACCESS table as TCRdb keeps it, with only in-frame sequences that have V and J called. A part of the clones is gone; compared with another copy, unresolved V genes explain less than half, and the rest is unexplained. Recorded for this sample are roughly 100,000 clones; just over 90% of them occurred a single time. The ten largest make up less than 4% of the sample. Regarding this clone: This clone's antigen is unknown. No qualities accompany the bases; no much larger clone lies one base away.

This receptor chain uses TRBV18 and TRBJ1-5, with the D gene not confidently named. This clonotype was obtained from a female donor with multiple sclerosis, enrolled in a pregnancy study. The sample consisted of peripheral blood, taken after pregnancy. The DNA sequence follows: TGTGCCAGCTCACAAGAGAACGAGCCCCAGCATTTT. Its protein reads: CASSQENEPQHF. The full variable domain, completed from the reference TRBV18 and TRBJ1-5 proteins outside the CDR3, reads NAGVMQNPRHLVRRRGQEARLRCSPMKGHSHVYWYRQLPEEGLKFMVYLQKENIIDESGMPKERFSAEFPKEGPSILRIQQVVRGDSAAYFCASSQENEPQHFGDGTRLSIL.